Presented here are 9 T cell receptor beta chains from one specimen sequenced in a study of beta chain features in type 1 diabetes. Since all of the isolated RNA was reverse transcribed, expressed TCRB transcripts were what got sequenced. Method: immunoSEQ multiplex PCR; TCRdb's copy keeps in-frame clones and lacks some. The data contain about 900,000 clones, roughly a sixth of them singletons. The source material was naive CD4+ T cells from blood. These receptors were obtained from a woman between 18 and 29 years old in good health.

The V and J genes are TRBV27 and TRBJ2-5; 8 positions agree with TRBD2. The CDR3 has 14 amino acids. Germline CDR1 is MNHEY and CDR2 is SMNVEV (reference sequence). Trimming cost V 5 bases and J 5 bases; bases outside gene matches: 7. The CDR3 bases are TGTGCCAGCAGTCAAAGCGGGAGTTCGGAGACCCAGTACTTC. This codes for CASSQSGSSETQYF.

This clone was found a few times. This CDR3 is also generated by other DNA sequences in the sample. The chain uses TRBV11-2 and TRBJ2-2; D is possibly TRBD2 (6 bases). Between the trimmed V and J ends, which lost 3 bases and 4 bases, there was a span of 12 bases. Germline V lookup: CDR1 SGHAT, CDR2 FQNNGV. The CDR3 length is 15 residues. The CDR3 reads CASSLTGAGTGELFF. CDR3 DNA: TGTGCCAGCAGCTTGACGGGAGCGGGCACCGGGGAGCTGTTTTTT.

This clone has just a few counts. The genes are TRBV4-2 and TRBJ1-1; tentatively, D is TRBD1 (6 bases). Germline-derived CDR1 and CDR2 are LGHNA and YNFKEQ. This CDR3 spans 14 amino acids. V was shortened by 0 bases and J by 5 bases, with 10 bases between the two germline ends. CDR3 loop: CASSQDGGRTEAFF. The CDR3 DNA reads TGTGCCAGCAGCCAAGATGGGGGGCGGACTGAAGCTTTCTTT.

This chain joins TRBV28 and TRBJ2-5, with a tentative D call TRBD1 (6 bases). Germline V lookup: CDR1 MDHEN, CDR2 SYDVKM. V lost 5 bases and J lost 5, with 18 bases in between. This CDR3 has 15 amino acids. The DNA of the CDR3 is TGTGCCAGCAGTGCTTCCTCAGGGGATTGGGAGACCCAGTACTTC. Translation gives CASSASSGDWETQYF.

This clone was observed a few times. The V gene is TRBV7-3, the J gene TRBJ2-1; D may be TRBD2 (5 bases). The germline gives CDR1 SGHTA, CDR2 FQGTGA. This CDR3 spans 15 amino acids. With 0 bases removed from V and 3 bases from J, the gap between germline ends came to 9 bases. The CDR3, as DNA: TGTGCCAGCAGCTTAACTGGCGGGCGCTACAATGAGCAGTTCTTC. It yields the protein CASSLTGGRYNEQFF.

Worth noting for this clone: The sample has other DNA sequences that encode this CDR3 too. The chain links TRBV7-2 to TRBJ2-1, with 10 bases lining up with TRBD2. From germline, CDR1 is SGHTA and CDR2 FQGNSA. This CDR3 contains 16 residues. V was pared by 5 bases and J by 2 bases, with 6 bases of the junction left unmatched. DNA of the CDR3: TGTGCCAGCAGCCTTCTAGCGGGAGCCACCTACAATGAGCAGTTCTTC. This encodes CASSLLAGATYNEQFF.

This clone was seen a handful of times. The genes are TRBV28 and TRBJ2-7, with 8 bases lining up with TRBD1. The CDR3 runs 16 residues. Per the germline V gene, CDR1 is MDHEN and CDR2 is SYDVKM. The trim removed 1 base at V and 4 bases at J, leaving 9 bases unmatched. The CDR3 DNA sequence: TGTGCCAGCAGTTTATTTTCGGGACAGGAGTCATACGAGCAGTACTTC. Its translation is CASSLFSGQESYEQYF. The whole variable domain, remainder taken from reference TRBV28 and TRBJ2-7, is DVKVTQSSRYLVKRTGEKVFLECVQDMDHENMFWYRQDPGLGLRLIYFSYDVKMKEKGDIPEGYSVSREKKERFSLILESASTNQTSMYLCASSLFSGQESYEQYFGPGTRLTVT.

This chain joins TRBV5-1 and TRBJ2-3; D is unclear. V was trimmed by 2 bases and J by 0 bases, leaving 7 bases between them. The length of the CDR3 is 14 residues. The germline CDR1 and CDR2 sequences are SGHRS and YFSETQ. DNA for the CDR3: TGCGCCAGCAGCTTTCTAGGAAGCACAGATACGCAGTATTTT. Translated: CASSFLGSTDTQYF.

The V call is TRBV27, the J call TRBJ2-4; 9 nucleotides align to TRBD1. From germline, CDR1 is MNHEY and CDR2 SMNVEV (reference sequence). V shed 4 bases, J shed 6 bases, and the junction held 4 bases outside the gene matches. The CDR3 has 14 residues. The CDR3 here is CASSSPGQGNIQYF. The CDR3 nucleotides are TGTGCCAGCAGTTCCCCGGGACAGGGAAACATTCAGTACTTC.